This paragraph reports one T cell receptor (beta chain). This clonotype was detected a few times. Its recognized antigen is unknown. No base-level quality is on record; no much larger clone is a single base apart. The data are from a study of blood T cells in healthy people across ages (dated by TCRdb to about 2015). Study-wide context: In model experiments, roughly one uniquely barcoded TCR beta cDNA molecule per two T cells was captured by template switching. The donors were split into four age groups: young (average 16 years), middle-aged (roughly 39), aged (approximately 59) and long-lived (more than 80). Donors of different ages were randomly distributed across sequencing lanes to avoid experimental bias. Using deep sequencing normalized with unique cDNA molecular identifiers, the study measured how TCR beta repertoire diversity changes with age. For two donors (one aged 18 to 30 and one aged 80 or older), the study analyzed two additional independent replicas of 1 million unique cDNA reads from the same blood draw. The paper as a whole reports these results and caveats: Observed TCR beta diversity per million T cells fell roughly linearly with age, and a significant reduction was already apparent by age around 44. Because the CMV infection status of the donors was unknown, age-related changes in expanded clonotypes may potentially have been confounded. The long-lived group showed more naive CD4+ T cells, fewer expanded clones and increased TCR diversity than the aged group, suggesting age selection. Total diversity estimates from one million sequenced T cells were considered lower bounds and underestimates. Conclusive comparison of naive and antigen-experienced compartments was prevented by the profiling of bulk unsorted PBMCs. Observed TCR beta diversity correlated strongly with the percentage of naive T cells measured by flow cytometry.

Receptor amplification or capture employed 5' RACE. Instrument on record: Illumina HiSeq 2500. A second PCR of about 7 to 12 cycles was performed with a sample-barcoded 5' primer and a J-beta primer mix. A unique molecular identifier was introduced onto each TCR beta cDNA molecule by a template-switch 5' adaptor carrying 12 random nucleotides. At least 3 million CDR3-containing paired-end reads were obtained from each sample. First-strand cDNA synthesis was performed from all RNA using the Mint cDNA synthesis kit, with priming by a TRBC-specific oligonucleotide. Following uracil-DNA glycosylase treatment, all cDNA underwent a first 18-cycle PCR with the universal primers M1SS and BC2_uni_R. From the authors' description of their analysis: Normalization of each sample was performed by random selection of 1 million high-quality reads, each carrying a distinct molecular identifier. Reads with shared molecular identifiers were discarded instead of being binned into consensus sequences. MiTCR, with a Q25 quality threshold and the strictest error-elimination algorithm, was used for CDR3 identification, clonotype clustering and error correction. A nonparametric unseen species model using Euler transformation provided a lower-bound estimate of total TCR beta diversity. The public sequencing data were trimmed at Q25 with fastp and processed into clonotypes with MiXCR by TCRdb, which kept only in-frame beta chains. Every CDR3 protein is listed once, alongside the most common genes and DNA of its rows. These V and J calls are TCRdb output, not the study's own analysis. This sample holds around 1.5 million distinct CDR3 sequences; about 35% were observed only once. 11% of the sample belongs to the ten largest clones.

The donors were about 40 Caucasian individuals from Russia, aged roughly 6 to 90 years, who were systemically healthy. About 9.1 milliliters of peripheral blood were collected from each donor into EDTA-treated Vacutainer tubes. PBMCs were isolated by Ficoll-Paque density-gradient centrifugation, with at least 7 million obtained per sample. Trizol reagent was used to extract total RNA from PBMCs, with at least 6 micrograms per sample. The percentages of naive CD45RAhigh/CD27high T cells were determined by flow cytometry on a PBMC aliquot from every donor. Including cysteine and phenylalanine, the CDR3 has 15 amino acids. Only the CDR3 region is kept as DNA, spanning 45 bases read in frame from base 1. From a lookup of the germline V gene, CDR1 and CDR2 are SGDLS and YYNGEE. Trimming leaves V shorter by 1 base and J shorter by 3 bases, with the junction holding 4 bases beyond the gene matches.

The material sequenced was blood. This clonotype originated in a woman under 40 in good health. The chain joins TRBV9 to TRBJ2-7; the central 10 bases match TRBD1. Read as DNA, the sequence is TGTGCCAGCAGCGTAAACGACAGGGGGCACTACGAGCAGTACTTC. The resulting protein is CASSVNDRGHYEQYF. The CDR3, completed at both ends by the reference TRBV9 and TRBJ2-7 genes, gives the full variable domain DSGVTQTPKHLITATGQRVTLRCSPRSGDLSVYWYQQSLDQGLQFLIQYYNGEERAKGNILERFSAQQFPDLHSELNLSSLELGDSALYFCASSVNDRGHYEQYFGPGTRLTVT.